These 22 T cell receptor beta chains were sequenced from one sample in a study of human T cells and chemical hapten exposure. Each CDR3 protein is one row after TCRdb ran MiXCR on the RACE reads. The sample yields around 100,000 distinct CDR3 sequences, roughly an eighth seen once. Time point of the sample: patch test 2, 6 weeks after DPC sensitization. The treatment here: therapeutic diphenylcyclopropenone sensitization with weekly scalp DPC. Material: whole blood, obtained in connection with sensitization to the hapten diphenylcyclopropenone (DPC). These receptors were obtained from a middle-aged woman with alopecia areata. Some clones in this sample may be carry-over from other donors' samples.

This clonotype was seen repeatedly, ten times or more. The CDR3 nucleotides are TGTGCCAGCAGCAGACAGGGCAACTATGGCTACACCTTC. It specifies CASSRQGNYGYTF. V is TRBV12-3 or TRBV12-4 and J is TRBJ1-2, with 7 bases that match TRBD1. This CDR3 spans 13 amino acids. Losses at the gene ends were 6 bases for V and 2 bases for J; bases not matched to a gene: 3.

The chain joins TRBV7-8 to TRBJ2-1; 7 bases map to TRBD2. This CDR3 is built from 15 residues. Germline CDR1 and CDR2: SGHVS and FQNEAQ. V trimming: 5 bases; J trimming: 1 base; junction bases outside the gene matches: 5. The CDR3 spells CASSIRLASYNEQFF. The CDR3 nucleotides are TGTGCCAGCAGCATCAGACTAGCTTCCTACAATGAGCAGTTCTTC.

This clonotype was detected only a few times. J is TRBJ1-4 and V is TRBV5-4; D ambiguous. V lost 4 bases to trimming and J lost 3 bases, with 13 bases between them. CDR3 size: 15 residues. Germline CDR1 is SGHNT and CDR2 is YYREEE (reference sequence). The CDR3 bases are TGTGCCAGCAGCGTCAGGACCGGATCTAATGAAAAACTGTTTTTT. The encoded protein is CASSVRTGSNEKLFF.

This clonotype was seen only a few times. The rearrangement uses TRBV20-1 and TRBJ2-7, with 9 bases matching TRBD1. Losses at the gene ends were 8 bases for V and 2 bases for J; bases not matched to a gene: 4. This CDR3 is 12 amino acids long. CDR1 is DFQATT and CDR2 is SNEGSKA in the germline V gene (reference sequence). The CDR3 DNA is TGCAGTCTACGGACAGGGGCCTACGAGCAGTACTTC. As protein: CSLRTGAYEQYF.

The chain combines TRBV20-1 with TRBJ1-5; tentative D call: TRBD1 (5 bases). The CDR3 consists of 15 residues. V was pared by 1 base and J by 2 bases, with 12 bases between. CDR1 DFQATT and CDR2 SNEGSKA come from the germline V gene (reference sequence). The CDR3 DNA follows: TGCAGTGCTAGAGCGCCCCGAGGGGGCAATCAGCCCCAGCATTTT. Its protein product is CSARAPRGGNQPQHF.

The V call is TRBV3-1, the J call TRBJ2-2; 12 bases fit TRBD2. CDR3 size: 21 residues. Germline CDR1 reads LGHDT; CDR2 reads YNNKEL (reference sequence). The junction had 27 bases not matched to a gene; V was cut back by 5 bases and J by 11 bases. The CDR3: CASSFWTSGNANTGELFELFF. CDR3 in DNA: TGTGCCAGCAGCTTCTGGACTAGCGGGAACGCGAACACCGGGGAGCTGTTTGAGCTGTTTTTT.

This clonotype was picked up many times. The chain has TRBV19 and TRBJ2-1; 11 bases align to TRBD1. V dropped 5 bases and J dropped 6; count of bases not matched to a gene: 6. CDR3 length: 15 residues. Germline CDR1 is LNHDA and CDR2 is SQIVND (reference sequence). The CDR3 protein is CASSVGDRGINEQFF. DNA of the CDR3: TGTGCCAGTAGTGTCGGGGACAGGGGGATCAATGAGCAGTTCTTC.

This clonotype was detected a few times. The CDR3, as DNA: TGCAGCGCTGGGGTGACCCTCCGATCGGCCAGAACCACAGATACGCAGTATTTT. Encoded protein: CSAGVTLRSARTTDTQYF. The chain joins TRBV29-1 to TRBJ2-3, with D unresolved. In germline, CDR1 is SQVTM, CDR2 ANQGSEA. Trimming stripped 7 bases from V and 2 bases from J, with 28 bases between. The CDR3 has 18 amino acids.

At least ten counts were recorded for this clonotype. The genes are TRBV20-1 and TRBJ2-1, with 10 bases matching TRBD2. The CDR3 is made up of 16 amino acids. V was pared by 2 bases and J by 0 bases, with 4 bases of the junction left unmatched. The germline V gene encodes CDR1 DFQATT and CDR2 SNEGSKA (reference sequence). The CDR3 region has the DNA TGCAGTGCTAGATCAGCGGGAGGGGGCTCCTACAATGAGCAGTTCTTC. Its translation is CSARSAGGGSYNEQFF.

The chain has TRBV6-5 and TRBJ1-1; 7 positions agree with TRBD1. V was clipped by 9 bases and J by 0 bases; unmatched bases: 4. Germline CDR1 MNHEY, CDR2 SVGAGI. This CDR3 has 13 residues. The CDR3 DNA reads as TGTGCCAGTCAGGGGGGATTGAACACTGAAGCTTTCTTT. Protein product: CASQGGLNTEAFF.

This rearrangement joins TRBV10-2 to TRBJ2-4; 7 bases match TRBD2. The CDR3 covers 12 residues. V trimming: 3 bases; J trimming: 11 bases; junction bases outside the gene matches: 4. In germline, CDR1 is WSHSY, CDR2 SAAADI. CDR3 amino acids: CASSDGLGVQYF. The CDR3 bases are TGCGCCAGCAGTGACGGACTAGGTGTTCAGTACTTC.

The genes are TRBV12-3 or TRBV12-4 and TRBJ1-1; perhaps TRBD1 as D (6 bases). This CDR3 has 13 amino acids. V lost 6 bases to trimming and J lost 7 bases, with 15 bases between them. The CDR3 region has the DNA TGTGCCAGCAGACAGGGTAGGGATATTGAAGCTTTCTTT. Translated, it gives CASRQGRDIEAFF.

This chain connects TRBV6-6 to TRBJ1-1; possible D gene TRBD1, 6 bases. There are 12 residues in the CDR3. The V end was cut by 8 bases, the J end by 6 bases, with 13 bases between. CDR1 is MNHNY and CDR2 is SVGAGI in the germline V gene (reference sequence). CDR3 loop: CASQTGFAEAFF. The CDR3 bases are TGTGCCAGCCAGACAGGATTCGCTGAAGCTTTCTTT.

The table lists this clonotype with a few counts. This rearrangement joins TRBV7-2 to TRBJ2-5, with D uncertain. This CDR3 region has 15 residues. Germline CDR1 and CDR2: SGHTA and FQGNSA. Trimming pared 4 bases from V and 2 bases from J, leaving 14 bases between. CDR3 nucleotide sequence: TGTGCCAGCAGCTCCCAAGCCAACCCGCAAGAGACCCAGTACTTC. It codes for CASSSQANPQETQYF.

This chain uses TRBV7-6 with TRBJ2-5; no clear D. This CDR3 is 12 amino acids long. V was cut by 5 bases and J by 4 bases, with 8 bases left in between. Germline V CDR1 and CDR2: SGHVS, FNYEAQ. CDR3 sequence (DNA): TGTGCCAGCAGCGCCCGGCCAGAGACCCAGTACTTC. Protein sequence: CASSARPETQYF.

This clonotype has ten or more counts. This sequence joins TRBV7-9 and TRBJ2-1; D might be TRBD2 (6 bases). CDR3 size: 15 residues. V shed 3 bases and J shed 4 bases, with 13 bases lying between them. CDR1 and CDR2 (germline): SEHNR, FQNEAQ (reference sequence). CDR3 region: CASSLNSGRYNEQFF. The CDR3 DNA is TGTGCCAGCAGCTTGAATAGCGGAAGGTACAATGAGCAGTTCTTC.

This chain uses TRBV29-1 with TRBJ2-2; tentative D call: TRBD1 (5 bases). The length of the CDR3 is 12 residues. Trimming shortened V by 7 bases and J by 6 bases, and 12 bases separated the two germline ends. Germline V gives CDR1 SQVTM, CDR2 ANQGSEA. The CDR3 spells CSGLRVPGELFF. The CDR3 nucleotides read TGCAGCGGCCTCAGGGTTCCCGGGGAGCTGTTTTTT.

This clonotype was picked up a small number of times. The chain's CDR3 is CASRVGAWNTEAFF. CDR3 DNA: TGTGCCAGCAGAGTGGGGGCGTGGAACACTGAAGCTTTCTTT. V and J are TRBV6-2 or TRBV6-3 and TRBJ1-1; perhaps TRBD1 as D (6 bases). There are 14 residues in the CDR3. The V and J ends lost 6 bases and 1 base respectively, with 12 bases between them. CDR1 and CDR2 from the germline V gene are MNHEY and SVGEGT.

This clonotype was counted between two and nine times. The genes are TRBV12-3 or TRBV12-4 and TRBJ1-2; TRBD1 might be the D (6 bases). The length of the CDR3 is 13 residues. The V end was cut by 5 bases, the J end by 5 bases, with 12 bases between. The CDR3 nucleotides are TGTGCCAGCAGTCCTTACAGGGCGTATGGCTACACCTTC. Residues: CASSPYRAYGYTF.

J is TRBJ2-2 and V is TRBV6-4; possible D gene TRBD1, 6 bases. Per the germline V gene, CDR1 is MRHNA and CDR2 is SNTAGT. This CDR3 comprises 15 residues. Trimming pared 0 bases from V and 5 bases from J, leaving 10 bases between. The CDR3 loop reads CASSDSEQGTGELFF. As DNA, the CDR3 is TGTGCCAGCAGTGACTCAGAACAGGGAACCGGGGAGCTGTTTTTT.

Ten or more counts support this clonotype. The V and J genes are TRBV30 and TRBJ1-1; TRBD1 matches 10 bases. The length of the CDR3 is 15 residues. Per germline, CDR1 GTSNPN and CDR2 SVGIG (reference sequence). The trim removed 3 bases at V and 5 bases at J, leaving 9 bases unmatched. CDR3 nucleotides: TGTGCCTGGAGGAGGGACAGGGGTATTAAGACTGAAGCTTTCTTT. Translating gives CAWRRDRGIKTEAFF.

This clonotype was detected many times. CDR3 protein: CASSLGGSSYNEQFF. DNA of the CDR3: TGTGCCAGCAGCTTAGGCGGTAGCTCCTACAATGAGCAGTTCTTC. The V and J genes are TRBV13 and TRBJ2-1; no definite D call. From germline, CDR1 is PRHDT and CDR2 FYEKMQ (reference sequence). V was trimmed by 0 bases and J by 0 bases, leaving 6 bases between them. The CDR3 consists of 15 residues.